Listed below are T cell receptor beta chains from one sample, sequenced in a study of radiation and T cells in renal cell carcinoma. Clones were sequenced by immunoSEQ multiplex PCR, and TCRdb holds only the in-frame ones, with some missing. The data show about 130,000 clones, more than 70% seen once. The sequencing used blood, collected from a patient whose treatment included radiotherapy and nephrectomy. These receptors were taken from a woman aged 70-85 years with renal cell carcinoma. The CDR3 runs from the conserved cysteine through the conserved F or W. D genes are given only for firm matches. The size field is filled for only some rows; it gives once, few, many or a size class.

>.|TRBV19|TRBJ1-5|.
TGTGCCAGTAGTATTGAGGAGCGGCGCCGGCCCCAGCATTTT
CASSIEERRRPQHF
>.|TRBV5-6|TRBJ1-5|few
TGTGCCAGCAGCCTCACGGGGGGATCAGGGCAGCCCCAGCATTTT
CASSLTGGSGQPQHF
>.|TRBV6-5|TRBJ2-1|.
TGTGCCAGCAGTTCCCCCGCGGGTGGGTATGAGCAGTTCTTC
CASSSPAGGYEQFF
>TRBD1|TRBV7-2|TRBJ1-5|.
TGTGCCAGCAGCCTGATGGGACAGGGTTTCGGCCAGCCCCAGCATTTT
CASSLMGQGFGQPQHF
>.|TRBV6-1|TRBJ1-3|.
TGTGCCAGCACTCTGGACATGCGTGGAAACACCATATATTTT
CASTLDMRGNTIYF
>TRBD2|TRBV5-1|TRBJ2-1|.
TGCGCCAGCAGCTTCTCTTTTAGCGGGGGGTACTCCTACAATGAGCAGTTCTTC
CASSFSFSGGYSYNEQFF
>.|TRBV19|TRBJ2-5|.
TGTGCCAGTAGTTCACAGGAGACCCAGTACTTC
CASSSQETQYF
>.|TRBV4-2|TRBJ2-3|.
TGTGCCAGCAGCCAAGAGACGGGAGATACGCAGTATTTT
CASSQETGDTQYF
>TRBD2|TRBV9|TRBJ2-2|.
TGTGCCAGCAGCGTAGTAGAAGCGGGGGGGCCCGGAACCGGGGAGCTGTTTTTT
CASSVVEAGGPGTGELFF
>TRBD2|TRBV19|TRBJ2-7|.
TGTGCCAGTAGTATGGTAGGGACTAGCGCAATCTACGAGCAGTACTTC
CASSMVGTSAIYEQYF
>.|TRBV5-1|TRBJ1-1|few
TGCGCCAGCAGCCACACGGGGGCTCGAAGGAACACTGAAGCTTTCTTT
CASSHTGARRNTEAFF
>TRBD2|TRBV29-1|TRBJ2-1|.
TGCAGCGTGGCTAGCGGGGGGGCCTGGAACAATGAGCAGTTCTTC
CSVASGGAWNNEQFF
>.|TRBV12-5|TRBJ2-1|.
TGTGCTAGTGGTTTGGGTAGTTCCTACAATGAGCAGTTCTTC
CASGLGSSYNEQFF
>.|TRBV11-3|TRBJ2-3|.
TGTGCCAGCAGCCGGGACTCCACAGATACGCAGTATTTT
CASSRDSTDTQYF
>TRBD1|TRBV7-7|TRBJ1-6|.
TGTGCTAGCAGCTTAGGGGACAGGGATGTGTCACCCCTCCACTTT
CASSLGDRDVSPLHF
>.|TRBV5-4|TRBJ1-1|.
TGTGCCAGCAGCTCACCACATAACACTGAAGCTTTCTTT
CASSSPHNTEAFF
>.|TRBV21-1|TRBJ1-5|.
TGTGCCAGCAGCAAAGAAGTCACAGGGAATCAGCCCCAGCATTTT
CASSKEVTGNQPQHF
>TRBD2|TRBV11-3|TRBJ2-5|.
TGTGCCAGCAGCTTAGGAGCGGGGGATAGAGAGACCCAGTACTTC
CASSLGAGDRETQYF
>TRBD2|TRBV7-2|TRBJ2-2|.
TGTGCCAGCAGCTTAGACCAGCGGGGGGACACCGGGGAGCTGTTTTTT
CASSLDQRGDTGELFF
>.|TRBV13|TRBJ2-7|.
TGTGCCAGCAGCTTTCGGAGCGAGCAGTACTTC
CASSFRSEQYF
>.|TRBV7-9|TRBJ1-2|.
TGTGCCAGCAACCGAGGAGGGCCGCCATACCCCTATGGCTACACCTTC
CASNRGGPPYPYGYTF
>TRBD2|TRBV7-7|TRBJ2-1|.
TGTGCTAGCAGCCCCGGGGGGGCCGTCTACAATGAGCAGTTCTTC
CASSPGGAVYNEQFF
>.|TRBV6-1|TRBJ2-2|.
TGTGCCAGCAGTAGTAAGACAGGGAACACCGGGGAGCTGTTTTTT
CASSSKTGNTGELFF
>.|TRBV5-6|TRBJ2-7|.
TGTGCCAGCAGCTTGGACAGGCGCTCCTACGAGCAGTACTTC
CASSLDRRSYEQYF
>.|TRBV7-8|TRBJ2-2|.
TGTGCCAGCAGCTTCGTCAGGGGGGCCACCGGGGAGCTGTTTTTT
CASSFVRGATGELFF
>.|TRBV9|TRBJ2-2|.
TGCGCCAGCAGCGTAGAGGGTAACACCGGGGAGCTGTTTTTT
CASSVEGNTGELFF
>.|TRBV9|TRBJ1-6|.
TGTGCCAGCAGCCCTCTTGGACGGTCGAGCTCCTATAATTCACCCCTCCACTTT
CASSPLGRSSSYNSPLHF
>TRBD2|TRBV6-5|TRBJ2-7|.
TGTGCCAGCAGTTACGGTGCCGGGGGGGTCGACGAGCAGTACTTC
CASSYGAGGVDEQYF
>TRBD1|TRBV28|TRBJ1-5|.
TGTGCCAGCAACTCAGGAGGGACAGGTTATCAGCCCCAGCATTTT
CASNSGGTGYQPQHF
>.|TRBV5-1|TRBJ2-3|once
TGCGCCATTTCGACAGGGGAGGGTACGCAGTATTTT
CAISTGEGTQYF
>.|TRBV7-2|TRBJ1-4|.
TGTGCCAGCAGCTTAGACAGAGGTACAACTAATGAAAAACTGTTTTTT
CASSLDRGTTNEKLFF
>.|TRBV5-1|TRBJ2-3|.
TGCGCCAGCAGCTTGGCCTCCACGAGCACAGATACGCAGTATTTT
CASSLASTSTDTQYF
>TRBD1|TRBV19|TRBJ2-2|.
TGTGCCAGTGAACCACCGGGACAGGGTGGCCTGTTTTTT
CASEPPGQGGLFF
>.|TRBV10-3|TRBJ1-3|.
TGTGCCATCAGTGAGATAAGGGGCTCTGGAAACACCATATATTTT
CAISEIRGSGNTIYF
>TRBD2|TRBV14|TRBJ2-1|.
TGTGCCAGCAGTCCGCCCGGGACTAGGGTCCACAATGAGCAGTTCTTC
CASSPPGTRVHNEQFF
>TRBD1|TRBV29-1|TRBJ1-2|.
TGCAGCGTTGAAGGGACAGGGGATATCGGTGGCTACACCTTC
CSVEGTGDIGGYTF
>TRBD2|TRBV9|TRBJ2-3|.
TGTGCCAGCAGCGCCCTTCCGGCTAGCGGGGGGGCGGCAGATACGCAGTATTTT
CASSALPASGGAADTQYF
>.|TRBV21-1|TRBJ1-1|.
TGTGCCAGCAGCACATTAAACACTGAAGCTTTCTTT
CASSTLNTEAFF
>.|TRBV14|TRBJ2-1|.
TGTGCCAGCAGCCAAGTAGGAGGGGGCCCCTACAATGAGCAGTTCTTC
CASSQVGGGPYNEQFF
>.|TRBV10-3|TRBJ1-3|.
TGTGCCATCAGGAGACAGGCTACCTCCCCGAGCTCTGGAAACACCATATATTTT
CAIRRQATSPSSGNTIYF
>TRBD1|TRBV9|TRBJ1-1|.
TGTGCCAGCAGCCTCCTGGGGGACAGGGGTAACACTGAAGCTTTCTTT
CASSLLGDRGNTEAFF
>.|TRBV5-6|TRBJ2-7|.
TGTGCCAGCAGCTTCTCCTCCTACGAGCAGTACTTC
CASSFSSYEQYF
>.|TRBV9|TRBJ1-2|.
TGTGCCAGCAGCGTTGGGGGCGGCTATGGCTACACCTTC
CASSVGGGYGYTF
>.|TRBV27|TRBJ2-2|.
TGTGCCAGCAGTTTGAGCCGGAACACCGGGGAGCTGTTTTTT
CASSLSRNTGELFF
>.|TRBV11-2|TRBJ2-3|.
TGTGCCAGCAGACCCCCCGGGGGTAGGAGCGAAAGGGATACGCAGTATTTT
CASRPPGGRSERDTQYF
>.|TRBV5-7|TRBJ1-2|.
TGTGCCAGCAGGGACAACTATGGCTACACCTTC
CASRDNYGYTF
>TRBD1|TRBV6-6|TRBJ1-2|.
TGTGCCAGCAGCCCTCGGACAGGGGGCTTGGTGGATGGCTACACCTTC
CASSPRTGGLVDGYTF
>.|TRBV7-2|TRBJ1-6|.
TGTGCCAGCAGCTTAGGGGACGGCCTTAGACCCCTCCACTTT
CASSLGDGLRPLHF
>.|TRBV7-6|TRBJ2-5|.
TGTGCCAGCAGCTTAGGTCCAGCGGGAGAGACCCAGTACTTC
CASSLGPAGETQYF
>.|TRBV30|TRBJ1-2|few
TGTGCCTGGAGTTCAAACAACTATGGCTACACCTTC
CAWSSNNYGYTF
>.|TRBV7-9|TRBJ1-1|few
TGTGCCAGCAGCTTAGAAGAGGACACTGAAGCTTTCTTT
CASSLEEDTEAFF
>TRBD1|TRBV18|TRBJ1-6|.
TGTGCCAGCTCACTCGGGACAGGGAATTCACCCCTCCACTTT
CASSLGTGNSPLHF